This TCR beta chain comes out of a study of CD8+ T cells in alopecia areata. This CDR3 is built from 16 residues. The ends lost 4 bases at V and 5 bases at J; junction bases unmatched: 9. Germline CDR1 is SGHDN and CDR2 is FVKESK. This clone was found a few times. It was cDNA, reverse transcribed from extracted RNA, that served as the sequencing template. Assay used: immunoSEQ multiplex PCR; TCRdb lists only in-frame clones, some missing. In the table there are 150,000 to 200,000 clones, around 55% of which are singletons. This receptor was identified in a human donor in good health. The sequencing sample was made of CD4+ T cells sorted from blood. This chain uses TRBV14 with TRBJ2-1, with 9 bases aligning to TRBD2. DNA of the CDR3: TGTGCCAGCAGCCGTATAGTATTAGCGGGAGACAATGAGCAGTTCTTC. Protein: CASSRIVLAGDNEQFF.